These 3 T cell receptor beta chains came from one sample sequenced in a study of T cell responses to AZD1222 COVID-19 vaccine. Clones were sequenced by immunoSEQ multiplex PCR, and TCRdb holds only the in-frame ones, with some missing. The table has some 120,000 clones, less than 90% seen once. The specimen comprised peripheral blood, sampled on day 0 of AZD1222 vaccination. The receptors originated from an adult in good health.

The rearrangement links TRBV5-1 to TRBJ1-1; 7 nucleotides line up with TRBD1. The CDR3 contains 15 residues. From germline, CDR1 is SGHRS and CDR2 YFSETQ. The ends lost 4 bases at V and 4 bases at J; junction bases unmatched: 10. DNA of the CDR3: TGCGCCAGCAGCCTCTCCGCAGGGGGGAGCACTGAAGCTTTCTTT. Translation: CASSLSAGGSTEAFF.

The V and J genes are TRBV28 and TRBJ2-4, with TRBD1 as a possible D gene (6 bases). The V gene's germline CDR1 is MDHEN and CDR2 SYDVKM. Trimming left V 2 bases short and J 5 bases short, with 16 bases between. There are 16 residues in the CDR3. The DNA of the CDR3 is TGTGCCAGCAGTTTAGGTACGGGACAACTTGAAAACATTCAGTACTTC. Translating it yields CASSLGTGQLENIQYF.

This chain uses TRBV7-3 with TRBJ2-1; TRBD2 aligns across 10 bases. The CDR3 extends over 16 amino acids. The junction had 5 bases not matched to a gene; V was cut back by 4 bases and J by 2 bases. Germline assignment: CDR1 SGHTA and CDR2 FQGTGA. The CDR3, as DNA: TGTGCCAGCAGCTCAGCGGGAGGGCGAACCTACAATGAGCAGTTCTTC. It encodes CASSSAGGRTYNEQFF.